Sequencing of this TCR beta chain was carried out in a study of T cells after yellow fever vaccination. As TCR cDNA was made by 5'RACE template switching, a universal primer site and UMIs were added. In TCRdb, the 5' RACE reads were re-called with MiXCR into one record per CDR3 protein. The sample consists of around 100,000 distinct CDR3 sequences, 8.4% of them appearing once. V gave up 0 bases and J gave up 8 bases, with 7 bases separating them. The CDR3 sequence is 13 residues long. Germline V lookup: CDR1 MNHEY, CDR2 SVGAGI. This clonotype was detected only a few times. What it binds is not known. Findings of the study overall: Just a small share of clonotypes turned up in the CD4 compartment as well as the CD8 compartment. Most clones from primary vaccination were detected again post-booster (around 95% CD4, 88% CD8). FACS-sorted repertoires could contain abundant clonotypes contaminating from the bulk population.

V gene TRBV6-5 combines with J gene TRBJ2-2; tentatively, D is TRBD1 or TRBD2 (6 bases each). This clonotype was obtained from a man under 40 who received the YFV17D yellow fever vaccine. Sequencing used CD8+ T cells sorted from PBMCs, obtained 45 days after the yellow fever booster vaccination. The CDR3: CASSYSGGGELFF. The CDR3 DNA is TGTGCCAGCAGTTACTCAGGGGGGGGGGAGCTGTTTTTT.